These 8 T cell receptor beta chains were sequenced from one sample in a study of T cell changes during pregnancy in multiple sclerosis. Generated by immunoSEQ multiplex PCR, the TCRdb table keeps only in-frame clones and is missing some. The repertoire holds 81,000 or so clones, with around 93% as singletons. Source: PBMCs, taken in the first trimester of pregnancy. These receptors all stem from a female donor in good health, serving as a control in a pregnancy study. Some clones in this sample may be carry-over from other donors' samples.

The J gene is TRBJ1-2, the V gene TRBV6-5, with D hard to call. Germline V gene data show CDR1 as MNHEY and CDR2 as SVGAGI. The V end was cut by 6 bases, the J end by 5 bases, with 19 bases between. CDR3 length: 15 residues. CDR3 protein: CASRRFAENSYGYTF. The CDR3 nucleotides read TGTGCCAGCAGGAGATTCGCGGAAAACTCATATGGCTACACCTTC.

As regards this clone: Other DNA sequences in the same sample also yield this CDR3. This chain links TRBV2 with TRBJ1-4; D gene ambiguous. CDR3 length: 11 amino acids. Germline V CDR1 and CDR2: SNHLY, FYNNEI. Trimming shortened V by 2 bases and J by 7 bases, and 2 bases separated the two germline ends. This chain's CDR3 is CASSELEKLFF. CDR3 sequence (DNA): TGTGCCAGCAGTGAACTTGAAAAACTGTTTTTT.

CDR3 coding DNA: TGTGCCAGCCTCTCAACAGGGGGAGCAGGCAATGAGCAGTTCTTC. It is translated as CASLSTGGAGNEQFF. V and J are TRBV19 and TRBJ2-1; 8 positions agree with TRBD1. Germline trimming cut 9 bases from V and 6 bases from J; bases unmatched to any gene: 13. Germline lookup yields CDR1 LNHDA and CDR2 SQIVND (reference sequence). This CDR3 region has 15 residues.

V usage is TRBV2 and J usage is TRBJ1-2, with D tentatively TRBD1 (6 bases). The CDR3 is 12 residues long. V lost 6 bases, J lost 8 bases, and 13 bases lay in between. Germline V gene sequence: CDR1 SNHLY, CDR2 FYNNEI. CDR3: CASRADRGGYTF. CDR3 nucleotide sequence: TGTGCCAGCAGAGCGGACAGAGGAGGCTACACCTTC.

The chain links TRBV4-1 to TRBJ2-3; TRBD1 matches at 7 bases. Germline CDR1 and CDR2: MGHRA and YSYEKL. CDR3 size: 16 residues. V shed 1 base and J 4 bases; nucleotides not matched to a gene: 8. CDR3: CASSQGWGQKSDTQYF. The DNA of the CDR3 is TGCGCCAGCAGCCAAGGTTGGGGACAGAAATCAGATACGCAGTATTTT.

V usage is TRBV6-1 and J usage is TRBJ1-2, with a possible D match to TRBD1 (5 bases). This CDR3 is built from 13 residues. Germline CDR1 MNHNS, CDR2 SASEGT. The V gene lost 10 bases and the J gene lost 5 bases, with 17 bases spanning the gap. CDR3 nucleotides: TGTGCCATTACACTTGGGGGAGGGTATGGCTACACCTTC. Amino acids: CAITLGGGYGYTF.

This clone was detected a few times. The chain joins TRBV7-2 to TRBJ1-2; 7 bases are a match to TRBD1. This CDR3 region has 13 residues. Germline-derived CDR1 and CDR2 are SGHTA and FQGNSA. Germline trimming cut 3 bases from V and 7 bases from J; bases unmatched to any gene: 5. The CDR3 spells CASSLKGGGGYTF. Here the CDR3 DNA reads TGTGCCAGCAGCTTGAAAGGGGGCGGTGGCTACACCTTC.

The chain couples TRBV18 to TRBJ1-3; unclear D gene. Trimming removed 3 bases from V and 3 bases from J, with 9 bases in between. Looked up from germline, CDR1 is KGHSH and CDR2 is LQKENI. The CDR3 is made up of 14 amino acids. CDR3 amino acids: CASSPGSIGNTIYF. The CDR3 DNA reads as TGTGCCAGCTCACCGGGGAGCATTGGAAACACCATATATTTT.